One and the same sample provided the 9 T cell receptor beta chains below, sequenced in a study of shared clonotypes between healthy human individuals. Repertoires were generated with immunoSEQ multiplex PCR, while TCRdb's copy carries only in-frame clones and drops some. This sample carries roughly 450,000 clones, less than 85% of them seen once, and the ten largest clones take 13%. Material for sequencing was PBMCs. The receptor source for this set is a woman in her 40s in good health. Some clones in this sample may be carry-over from other donors' samples.

This clone was observed a single time. The chain uses TRBV7-9 and TRBJ2-2; 7 bases are shared with TRBD2. The CDR3 covers 15 residues. The ends lost 5 bases at V and 4 bases at J; junction bases unmatched: 7. Germline values: CDR1 SEHNR, CDR2 FQNEAQ (reference sequence). CDR3 in DNA: TGTGCCAGCAGCCCCCTAAGCGGGACCACCGGGGAGCTGTTTTTT. Translation gives CASSPLSGTTGELFF. Full variable domain (outside the CDR3, taken from reference TRBV7-9 and TRBJ2-2): DTGVSQNPRHKITKRGQNVTFRCDPISEHNRLYWYRQTLGQGPEFLTYFQNEAQLEKSRLLSDRFSAERPKGSFSTLEIQRTEQGDSAMYLCASSPLSGTTGELFFGEGSRLTVL.

The V and J genes are TRBV15 and TRBJ2-1; no clear D gene. The CDR3 loop spans 13 amino acids. The germline gives CDR1 LNHNV, CDR2 YYDKDF (reference sequence). Trimming shortened V by 0 bases and J by 7 bases, and 7 bases separated the two germline ends. The CDR3 region is CATSRDSWNEQFF. The CDR3 nucleotides read TGTGCCACCAGCAGAGATTCGTGGAATGAGCAGTTCTTC.

The chain combines TRBV27 with TRBJ1-2; 12 nucleotides match TRBD1. The CDR3 extends over 15 amino acids. V was pared by 3 bases and J by 8 bases, with 7 bases of the junction left unmatched. Germline V CDR1 and CDR2: MNHEY, SMNVEV (reference sequence). This CDR3 reads CASSFSGQGAVGYTF. The CDR3 nucleotides are TGTGCCAGCAGTTTTTCGGGACAGGGGGCAGTGGGCTACACCTTC.

The rearrangement links TRBV28 to TRBJ1-3; 7 nucleotides match TRBD1. The ends lost 6 bases at V and 0 bases at J; junction bases unmatched: 11. The CDR3 is 17 amino acids. Germline V gene data show CDR1 as MDHEN and CDR2 as SYDVKM. This chain's CDR3 is CASSSWGQRPSGNTIYF. The CDR3 nucleotides are TGTGCCAGCAGCTCATGGGGACAGAGGCCCTCTGGAAACACCATATATTTT. Combining the CDR3 with reference TRBV28 and TRBJ1-3 gives the whole variable domain DVKVTQSSRYLVKRTGEKVFLECVQDMDHENMFWYRQDPGLGLRLIYFSYDVKMKEKGDIPEGYSVSREKKERFSLILESASTNQTSMYLCASSSWGQRPSGNTIYFGEGSWLTVV.

This clone was counted a single time. The gene calls are TRBV19 and TRBJ2-3; TRBD1 might be the D (6 bases). Trimming pared 6 bases from V and 8 bases from J, leaving 21 bases between. The CDR3 length is 15 residues. The V gene's germline CDR1 is LNHDA and CDR2 SQIVND (reference sequence). The CDR3 sequence is CASSTDRSLIGTQYF. The CDR3 DNA sequence: TGTGCCAGTAGCACCGACAGGAGTTTAATCGGTACGCAGTATTTT.

This clone has just one count. The chain uses TRBV4-3 and TRBJ1-2, with D unresolved. This CDR3 is built from 14 residues. CDR1 LGHNA and CDR2 YSLEER come from the germline V gene. Trimming left V 5 bases short and J 1 base short, with 11 bases between. Here the CDR3 DNA reads TGCGCCAGCAGCTCTCTAAATAGTAACTATGGCTACACCTTC. Its translation is CASSSLNSNYGYTF.

The rearrangement joins TRBV25-1 to TRBJ2-5; no clear D gene. The V end was cut by 5 bases, the J end by 6 bases, with 13 bases between. Germline lookup yields CDR1 MGHDK and CDR2 SYGVNS. The CDR3 has 13 amino acids. The CDR3: CASSPPPSKTQYF. The CDR3 nucleotides are TGTGCCAGCAGTCCACCCCCTTCGAAGACCCAGTACTTC.

V is TRBV6-1 and J is TRBJ2-7, with D perhaps matching TRBD2 (6 bases). This CDR3 spans 15 amino acids. V lost 3 bases and J 0 bases, leaving 12 bases between the germline ends. Per germline, CDR1 MNHNS and CDR2 SASEGT. CDR3 nucleotide sequence: TGTGCCAGCAGTGATAGGGCGGGGAACTCCTACGAGCAGTACTTC. It yields the protein CASSDRAGNSYEQYF.

The V call is TRBV5-4, the J call TRBJ1-1, with D tentatively TRBD1 (5 bases). The CDR3 is 18 amino acids. Germline lookup yields CDR1 SGHNT and CDR2 YYREEE (reference sequence). With 4 bases removed from V and 3 bases from J, the gap between germline ends came to 25 bases. The CDR3 bases are TGTGCCAGCAGCCCAGCTTTGGGGACCTCAAAAGGGGACACTGAAGCTTTCTTT. Encoded protein: CASSPALGTSKGDTEAFF.